The 23 T cell receptor beta chains presented below share a single source sample, sequenced in a study of post-analysis software for immune sequencing data. Whole-study findings and limits: In patients, TRBV5-6, TRBV5-1 and TRBV20-1 belonged to five or six TRBV segments found more frequently than in controls.

Carried by the TCR beta cDNA libraries were unique molecular identifiers. TCRdb passed the PCR reads through MiXCR, listing each CDR3 protein once. The sample includes about 800,000 distinct CDR3 sequences, around 27% seen only once; the top ten take around 0.55%. These receptors' antigens are unknown. The sequenced sample was blood. The receptor set was obtained from a girl aged 10-17 years with multiple sclerosis.

The genes are TRBV28 and TRBJ1-4; unclear D gene. Germline CDR1 and CDR2: MDHEN and SYDVKM. The V and J ends lost 7 bases and 7 bases respectively, with 19 bases between them. This CDR3 contains 15 residues. The DNA for the CDR3 is TGTGCCAGCACCGGCCGGTTAGGGTTGGGTGAAAAACTGTTTTTT. Translation: CASTGRLGLGEKLFF.

The chain has TRBV12-5 and TRBJ1-2; D unresolved. The germline CDR1 and CDR2 sequences are LGHNT and FRNRAP. CDR3 length: 17 amino acids. Trimming took off 2 bases at V and 3 bases at J, with 19 bases between the two ends. CDR3 sequence (DNA): TGTGCTAGTGGTTTGCGGATCCGGGAACCGACGCACTATGGCTACACCTTC. Its translation is CASGLRIREPTHYGYTF.

J is TRBJ2-4 and V is TRBV28, with 8 bases identical to TRBD1. The germline V gene encodes CDR1 MDHEN and CDR2 SYDVKM. J lost 8 bases, V lost 6 bases, and 9 bases had no gene match. CDR3 size: 14 residues. CDR3 residues: CASRSFGDRHIQYF. CDR3 bases: TGTGCCAGCAGATCATTTGGGGACAGGCACATTCAGTACTTC.

The chain has TRBV20-1 and TRBJ2-2, with 10 positions matching TRBD2. Germline assignment: CDR1 DFQATT and CDR2 SNEGSKA (reference sequence). The CDR3 runs to 14 residues. The ends lost 5 bases at V and 7 bases at J; junction bases unmatched: 7. The CDR3 DNA follows: TGCAGTGCTCCTGTGGCTAGCGGGGGCGGGGAGCTGTTTTTT. Protein sequence: CSAPVASGGGELFF.

At least ten counts were recorded for this clonotype. The chain joins TRBV20-1 to TRBJ2-7, with D possibly matching TRBD2 (6 bases). Germline CDR1 and CDR2: DFQATT and SNEGSKA (reference sequence). This CDR3 contains 11 residues. V lost 7 bases and J lost 3, with 10 bases in between. In DNA, the CDR3 is TGCAGTGGGGGAGGATTCTACGAGCAGTACTTC. It yields the protein CSGGGFYEQYF.

The chain has TRBV29-1 and TRBJ2-1; 7 nucleotides agree with TRBD1. Germline CDR1 and CDR2: SQVTM and ANQGSEA. The CDR3 contains 14 residues. The V segment lost 6 bases and the J segment 4 bases; nucleotides outside the gene matches: 9. The CDR3 loop reads CSVEQGTGYNEQFF. Here the CDR3 DNA reads TGCAGCGTGGAACAGGGGACGGGTTACAATGAGCAGTTCTTC.

The chain is built from TRBV2 and TRBJ1-5; D not certain. The CDR3 extends over 14 amino acids. Germline CDR1 is SNHLY and CDR2 is FYNNEI. V lost 2 bases and J lost 3, with 8 bases in between. CDR3 sequence: CASSERQNNQPQHF. The CDR3 DNA follows: TGTGCCAGCAGTGAAAGGCAGAACAATCAGCCCCAGCATTTT.

The chain has TRBV5-1 and TRBJ2-1; the match to TRBD1 covers 9 bases. Germline V gene data show CDR1 as SGHRS and CDR2 as YFSETQ. Trimming at V came to 3 bases and at J to 12 bases, leaving 10 bases not matched to a gene. The CDR3 spans 14 residues. CDR3 residues: CASSWGGTGYGQFF. In nucleotides, the CDR3 is TGCGCCAGCAGCTGGGGGGGGACAGGGTACGGGCAGTTCTTC.

Remarks on this clonotype: Possible read error: a much larger clone is one base away. This chain connects TRBV4-3 to TRBJ2-7; a weak D match, TRBD2 (5 bases). The CDR3 is made up of 13 amino acids. Germline CDR1 reads LGHNA; CDR2 reads YSLEER. The CDR3 loop is CASGQDPGYEQYF. CDR3 DNA: TGCGCCAGCGGCCAAGACCCGGGGTACGAGCAGTACTTC.

A few counts support this clonotype. The rearrangement joins TRBV28 to TRBJ2-7; tentative D call: TRBD2 (5 bases). Trimming removed 5 bases at V and 2 bases at J, with 13 bases between. In germline, CDR1 is MDHEN, CDR2 SYDVKM. The CDR3 is 14 amino acids. CDR3 protein: CASSTPERTYEQYF. The CDR3 region has the DNA TGTGCCAGCAGTACCCCTGAGCGGACCTACGAGCAGTACTTC.

As concerns this clonotype: A much larger clonotype is one base distant, so this may be a read error. The chain couples TRBV29-1 to TRBJ2-1, with TRBD2 matching 11 bases. Germline lookup yields CDR1 SQVTM and CDR2 ANQGSEA. The CDR3 runs to 13 residues. CDR3 region: CSVGTSGYDEQFF. The CDR3 nucleotides are TGCAGCGTGGGGACTAGCGGCTACGATGAGCAGTTCTTC.

This rearrangement joins TRBV20-1 to TRBJ2-1, with a weak D call TRBD2 (6 bases). The CDR3 contains 17 residues. Germline CDR1 reads DFQATT; CDR2 reads SNEGSKA (reference sequence). Trimming cost V 5 bases and J 3 bases, with 23 bases left between them. The CDR3 protein is CSASRPGPGVNYNEQFF. The CDR3 DNA is TGCAGTGCTTCACGACCAGGTCCGGGGGTAAACTACAATGAGCAGTTCTTC.

A word on this clonotype: A read error may be the cause here, since a much bigger clone is one base away. This sequence joins TRBV29-1 and TRBJ2-5; 7 nucleotides match TRBD2. The trim removed 7 bases at V and 12 bases at J, leaving 17 bases unmatched. CDR1 and CDR2 (germline): SQVTM, ANQGSEA. The CDR3 is made up of 13 amino acids. CDR3 DNA sequence: TGCAGCGGCGCCCCTGGGACGGGAGGCAGGGAGTACTTC. This gives the protein CSGAPGTGGREYF.

In its sample, this clonotype was seen a few times. The V gene is TRBV7-9, the J gene TRBJ2-3; a possible D gene is TRBD2 (5 bases). This CDR3 contains 14 residues. CDR1 is SEHNR, CDR2 FQNEAQ, per germline (reference sequence). V lost 5 bases to trimming and J lost 6 bases, with 15 bases between them. CDR3: CASSPRTSGDTQYF. CDR3 DNA sequence: TGTGCCAGCAGCCCCAGGACTTCGGGGGATACGCAGTATTTT. Supplemented by reference TRBV7-9 and TRBJ2-3, the full variable domain reads DTGVSQNPRHKITKRGQNVTFRCDPISEHNRLYWYRQTLGQGPEFLTYFQNEAQLEKSRLLSDRFSAERPKGSFSTLEIQRTEQGDSAMYLCASSPRTSGDTQYFGPGTRLTVL.

This clonotype was detected only a few times. This sequence joins TRBV7-8 and TRBJ2-7, with 8 bases that match TRBD2. The better agreement between TRBJ2-5 and the DNA end casts doubt on the J call. The CDR3 covers 18 residues. The germline CDR1 and CDR2 sequences are SGHVS and FQNEAQ. The CDR3 bases are TGTGCCAGCAGCGCGGGCTGGACTAGCAGGATTCTATGGGAGACCCAGTACTTC. It is translated as CASSAGWTSRILWETQYF.

The chain joins TRBV5-5 to TRBJ1-1; D gene ambiguous. CDR3 length: 17 residues. Germline V CDR1 and CDR2: SGHKS, YYEKEE (reference sequence). V lost 3 bases and J 1 base, leaving 19 bases between the germline ends. CDR3 DNA sequence: TGTGCCAGCAGCTACACCCCGAGAGGGTGGAAGAACACTGAAGCTTTCTTT. Its translation is CASSYTPRGWKNTEAFF.

The chain has TRBV20-1 and TRBJ1-1; perhaps TRBD1 as D (6 bases). This CDR3 spans 13 amino acids. From germline, CDR1 is DFQATT and CDR2 SNEGSKA (reference sequence). The CDR3 DNA reads as TGCAGCAGAGTGACAGGTTTGAACACTGAAGCTTTCTTT. It specifies CSRVTGLNTEAFF.

This clonotype has just a few counts. The chain carries TRBV6-5 and TRBJ1-2; the match to TRBD1 covers 10 bases. This CDR3 spans 14 amino acids. Trimming took 2 bases from V and 9 from J; bases not matched to a gene: 6. Germline CDR1 is MNHEY and CDR2 is SVGAGI. In DNA, the CDR3 is TGTGCCAGCAGTTACGGGACAGGGGTTGGTAGCTACACCTTC. This codes for CASSYGTGVGSYTF.

As to this clonotype: A much larger clonotype is one base distant, so this may be a read error. The V gene is TRBV29-1, the J gene TRBJ2-1; TRBD2 agrees at 12 bases. The CDR3 is made up of 17 amino acids. Looked up from germline, CDR1 is SQVTM and CDR2 is ANQGSEA. For the CDR3, the DNA is TGCAGCGCTGAAGAATCGGCACTAGCGGGGGGTTACAATGAGCAGTTCTTC. Protein sequence: CSAEESALAGGYNEQFF.

This clonotype showed up just a few times. The rearrangement links TRBV11-2 to TRBJ2-1; possibly TRBD2 for D (5 bases). Germline assignment: CDR1 SGHAT and CDR2 FQNNGV. Trimming removed 4 bases at V and 2 bases at J, with 12 bases between. The CDR3 runs 15 residues. DNA of the CDR3: TGTGCCAGCAGCTCCGTAGGGAGCCCCTACAATGAGCAGTTCTTC. Translated: CASSSVGSPYNEQFF.

In this sample, this clonotype turned up a few times. The V gene is TRBV18, the J gene TRBJ2-6; D uncertain. The length of the CDR3 is 16 residues. The V end lost 4 bases, the J end lost 2 bases, and 12 bases lay between the germline ends. Germline CDR1 and CDR2: KGHSH and LQKENI. The CDR3 is CASSLRLGTGANVLTF. DNA for the CDR3: TGTGCCAGCTCACTACGGTTAGGGACTGGGGCCAACGTCCTGACTTTC.

The chain is built from TRBV24-1 and TRBJ2-4; TRBD2 matches at 12 bases. Near its end, the DNA agrees better with TRBJ2-7, so the J call may be wrong. The CDR3 totals 16 residues. Germline V lookup: CDR1 KGHDR, CDR2 SFDVKD. CDR3 in amino acids: CATSDLGTSGFYEQYF. CDR3 in DNA: TGTGCCACCAGTGATTTGGGGACTAGCGGGTTCTACGAGCAGTACTTC.

This clonotype was detected only a few times. J is TRBJ2-5 and V is TRBV5-1, with 9 bases lining up with TRBD2. CDR3 length: 17 amino acids. Germline V gives CDR1 SGHRS, CDR2 YFSETQ. With V trimmed by 4 bases and J by 0 bases, 10 bases remained unmatched. Here the CDR3 DNA reads TGCGCCAGCAGCGGCCCTAGACTAGCGGAATACCAAGAGACCCAGTACTTC. This gives the protein CASSGPRLAEYQETQYF.